The rows below give T cell receptor beta chains drawn from one sample of a study of blood T cell repertoires in COVID-19. Method: immunoSEQ multiplex PCR; TCRdb's copy keeps in-frame clones and lacks some. The sample lists roughly 200,000 clones, nearly 90% occurring once. Sequencing was done on a sample of peripheral blood. The origin of the receptors is a man between 60 and 75 years old with active or convalescent COVID-19. The CDR3 runs from the conserved cysteine through the conserved F or W. D genes are given only for firm matches. The size of a clone is reported for some rows only, either as once, few or many, or as a class for expanded clones.

clone_size: .
d_call: .
v_call: TRBV29-1
j_call: TRBJ1-1
cdr3_nt: TGCAGCGCCCAGAAAGCTCAGGGAAACGCTGAAGCTTTCTTT
cdr3_aa: CSAQKAQGNAEAFF

clone_size: .
d_call: .
v_call: TRBV7-9
j_call: TRBJ2-7
cdr3_nt: TGTGCCAGCAGCTTAGGCAAGGGGTACGAGCAGTACTTC
cdr3_aa: CASSLGKGYEQYF

clone_size: .
d_call: .
v_call: TRBV5-1
j_call: TRBJ1-1
cdr3_nt: TGCGCCAGCAGCCCCCGAGGAGGGGAGACCACTGAAGCTTTCTTT
cdr3_aa: CASSPRGGETTEAFF

clone_size: once
d_call: .
v_call: TRBV2
j_call: TRBJ1-5
cdr3_nt: TGTGCCAGCAGTGATTCAGGCAATCAGCCCCAGCATTTT
cdr3_aa: CASSDSGNQPQHF

clone_size: .
d_call: .
v_call: TRBV3-1/TRBV3-2
j_call: TRBJ1-6
cdr3_nt: TGTGCCAGCAGCCAAGATCCCCAGGGAAGCTCCTATAATTCACCCCTCCACTTT
cdr3_aa: CASSQDPQGSSYNSPLHF

clone_size: .
d_call: TRBD2
v_call: TRBV9
j_call: TRBJ2-7
cdr3_nt: TGTGCCAGCAGCCAGACTAGCGGGGGTGGATACGAGCAGTACTTC
cdr3_aa: CASSQTSGGGYEQYF

clone_size: .
d_call: TRBD2
v_call: TRBV9
j_call: TRBJ2-3
cdr3_nt: TGTGCCAGCAGCGTAGCGGCTAGCGGGGGTGAGGTAGATACGCAGTATTTT
cdr3_aa: CASSVAASGGEVDTQYF

clone_size: once
d_call: .
v_call: TRBV6-5
j_call: TRBJ1-6
cdr3_nt: TGTGCCAGCTCGGAGGATGAAGCATCACCCCTCCACTTT
cdr3_aa: CASSEDEASPLHF

clone_size: .
d_call: .
v_call: TRBV3-1/TRBV3-2
j_call: TRBJ2-5
cdr3_nt: TGTGCCAGCAGCCAGGGGGCGCGTGGCAGGGAGACCCAGTACTTC
cdr3_aa: CASSQGARGRETQYF

clone_size: .
d_call: TRBD2
v_call: TRBV5-4
j_call: TRBJ2-2
cdr3_nt: TGTGCCAGCAGCTTAGGACTAGCGGGGGTGAACACCGGGGAGCTGTTTTTT
cdr3_aa: CASSLGLAGVNTGELFF

clone_size: .
d_call: TRBD2
v_call: TRBV29-1
j_call: TRBJ2-1
cdr3_nt: TGCAGCGTTGAATGGGCTAGCGGGGGGTCCTTCGAATTGAATGAGCAGTTCTTC
cdr3_aa: CSVEWASGGSFELNEQFF

clone_size: .
d_call: .
v_call: TRBV6-5
j_call: TRBJ2-1
cdr3_nt: TGTGCCAGCAGTTACCGGACAGTACGGTTCTTC
cdr3_aa: CASSYRTVRFF

clone_size: .
d_call: .
v_call: TRBV5-6
j_call: TRBJ1-3
cdr3_nt: TGTGCCAGCAGCCCCCGACACTCTGGAAACACCATATATTTT
cdr3_aa: CASSPRHSGNTIYF

clone_size: .
d_call: TRBD1
v_call: TRBV5-6
j_call: TRBJ1-4
cdr3_nt: TGTGCCAGCAGCTTGGCTGGACAGGGGAGTGAAAAACTGTTTTTT
cdr3_aa: CASSLAGQGSEKLFF

clone_size: .
d_call: .
v_call: TRBV7-2
j_call: TRBJ2-3
cdr3_nt: TGTGCCAGCAGCTTCCGTCTTAGCACAGATACGCAGTATTTT
cdr3_aa: CASSFRLSTDTQYF

clone_size: .
d_call: TRBD2
v_call: TRBV10-3
j_call: TRBJ2-2
cdr3_nt: TGTGCCATGACGACTAGCGGGAACACCGGGGAGCTGTTTTTT
cdr3_aa: CAMTTSGNTGELFF

clone_size: .
d_call: TRBD1
v_call: TRBV18
j_call: TRBJ1-3
cdr3_nt: TGTGCCAGCTCAGGGGGCCCTGGACAGGGGACTCGAAACACCATATATTTT
cdr3_aa: CASSGGPGQGTRNTIYF

clone_size: .
d_call: .
v_call: TRBV24-1
j_call: TRBJ2-2
cdr3_nt: TGTGCCACCAGTGATGACAGGCCCGCGAACACCGGGGAGCTGTTTTTT
cdr3_aa: CATSDDRPANTGELFF

clone_size: .
d_call: .
v_call: TRBV6-5
j_call: TRBJ2-7
cdr3_nt: TGTGCCAGCAGTTACAGCCCAGGGGCCTACGAGCAGTACTTC
cdr3_aa: CASSYSPGAYEQYF

clone_size: .
d_call: .
v_call: TRBV7-3
j_call: TRBJ2-6
cdr3_nt: TGTGCCAGCAGCTTAACGGTGACTGGCTCTGGGGCCAACGTCCTGACTTTC
cdr3_aa: CASSLTVTGSGANVLTF

clone_size: .
d_call: TRBD2
v_call: TRBV7-9
j_call: TRBJ2-3
cdr3_nt: TGTGCCAGCAGCCCCGGCGGGCGGGGGGGCCCAGATACGCAGTATTTT
cdr3_aa: CASSPGGRGGPDTQYF

clone_size: .
d_call: TRBD2
v_call: TRBV15
j_call: TRBJ2-5
cdr3_nt: TGTGCCACCAGCAGAGATCGTCCAGCGGGGGGCGGACAGACCCAGTACTTC
cdr3_aa: CATSRDRPAGGGQTQYF

clone_size: .
d_call: TRBD2
v_call: TRBV12-3/TRBV12-4
j_call: TRBJ2-3
cdr3_nt: TGTGCCAGCAGGGCCCGGGGGGCAGATACGCAGTATTTT
cdr3_aa: CASRARGADTQYF

clone_size: .
d_call: .
v_call: TRBV5-4
j_call: TRBJ1-2
cdr3_nt: TGTGCCAGCAGCTTGGTAGGCAGGGATAACTATGGCTACACCTTC
cdr3_aa: CASSLVGRDNYGYTF

clone_size: .
d_call: TRBD1
v_call: TRBV5-1
j_call: TRBJ1-6
cdr3_nt: TGCGCCAGCAGCAGGGGGACAGGTTTATCGCCCCTCCACTTT
cdr3_aa: CASSRGTGLSPLHF

clone_size: .
d_call: TRBD2
v_call: TRBV2
j_call: TRBJ2-2
cdr3_nt: TGTGCCAGCAGGCGAACTAGCGGGGGTCCCACCGGGGAGCTGTTTTTT
cdr3_aa: CASRRTSGGPTGELFF

clone_size: .
d_call: TRBD1
v_call: TRBV3-1/TRBV3-2
j_call: TRBJ2-3
cdr3_nt: TGTGCCAGCAGCCAAGTACGGACAGGGAGAAGGTATACGCAGTATTTT
cdr3_aa: CASSQVRTGRRYTQYF

clone_size: .
d_call: TRBD1
v_call: TRBV19
j_call: TRBJ1-6
cdr3_nt: TGTGCCACGAACAGGGGCGGAAATAATTCACCCCTCCACTTT
cdr3_aa: CATNRGGNNSPLHF

clone_size: .
d_call: .
v_call: TRBV5-5
j_call: TRBJ2-2
cdr3_nt: TGTGCCAGCCGTGTCCAAGGGAGCGCCGGGGAGCTGTTTTTT
cdr3_aa: CASRVQGSAGELFF

clone_size: .
d_call: .
v_call: TRBV2
j_call: TRBJ2-7
cdr3_nt: TGTGCCAGCAGTGAAGACAGAGTGTCTTACGAGCAGTACTTC
cdr3_aa: CASSEDRVSYEQYF

clone_size: .
d_call: .
v_call: TRBV24-1
j_call: TRBJ2-5
cdr3_nt: TGTGCCACCAGTTCTCCAGGGGAGGGGACGGCGGAGACCCAGTACTTC
cdr3_aa: CATSSPGEGTAETQYF

clone_size: .
d_call: TRBD1
v_call: TRBV2
j_call: TRBJ1-5
cdr3_nt: TGTGCCAGTAGTCGGTCGTTTACAGGGGGAGGTCAGCCCCAGCATTTT
cdr3_aa: CASSRSFTGGGQPQHF

clone_size: .
d_call: .
v_call: TRBV5-6
j_call: TRBJ2-3
cdr3_nt: TGTGCCAGCAGCCGGACTACAGGGGTCACAGATACGCAGTATTTT
cdr3_aa: CASSRTTGVTDTQYF

clone_size: .
d_call: TRBD1
v_call: TRBV7-9
j_call: TRBJ1-4
cdr3_nt: TGTGCCAGCAGCTTAGTCGGTCAGGGGGGTGAAAAACTGTTTTTT
cdr3_aa: CASSLVGQGGEKLFF

clone_size: .
d_call: TRBD1
v_call: TRBV14
j_call: TRBJ1-2
cdr3_nt: TGTGCCAGCAGCCAGACAGGGTCCTTAGGCTACACCTTC
cdr3_aa: CASSQTGSLGYTF

clone_size: .
d_call: TRBD2
v_call: TRBV10-1
j_call: TRBJ2-3
cdr3_nt: TGCGCCAGCAGTAAGGGACTAGGTGGGGATACGCAGTATTTT
cdr3_aa: CASSKGLGGDTQYF

clone_size: .
d_call: .
v_call: TRBV19
j_call: TRBJ2-2
cdr3_nt: TGTGCCAGTAGTACCCCCCCCCAGTCCGGAGGGCCGCGGGGTTCAAACACCGGGGAGCTGTTTTTT
cdr3_aa: CASSTPPQSGGPRGSNTGELFF

clone_size: .
d_call: .
v_call: TRBV24-1
j_call: TRBJ1-2
cdr3_nt: TGTGCCACCAGTGCTCCCCTTGCAGGGTTAGACTATGGCTACACCTTC
cdr3_aa: CATSAPLAGLDYGYTF

clone_size: .
d_call: TRBD1
v_call: TRBV18
j_call: TRBJ1-1
cdr3_nt: TGTGCCAGCTCACAGACAGGGGGGGACACTGAAGCTTTCTTT
cdr3_aa: CASSQTGGDTEAFF

clone_size: .
d_call: .
v_call: TRBV6-2/TRBV6-3
j_call: TRBJ1-2
cdr3_nt: TGTGCCAGCAGTTACAAGGGGAGCTACACCTTC
cdr3_aa: CASSYKGSYTF

clone_size: .
d_call: TRBD1
v_call: TRBV6-5
j_call: TRBJ1-2
cdr3_nt: TGTGCCAGCAGGGGGACAGGGGAGGGGTATGGCTACACCTTC
cdr3_aa: CASRGTGEGYGYTF

clone_size: .
d_call: .
v_call: TRBV5-1
j_call: TRBJ2-1
cdr3_nt: TGCGCCAGCAGCTTGTTTGGCGCGAGCGGTGAGCAGTTCTTC
cdr3_aa: CASSLFGASGEQFF

clone_size: .
d_call: .
v_call: TRBV6-5
j_call: TRBJ1-6
cdr3_nt: TGTGCCAGCACTAGCCGGGAGACCTATAATTCACCCCTCCACTTT
cdr3_aa: CASTSRETYNSPLHF

clone_size: .
d_call: TRBD1
v_call: TRBV29-1
j_call: TRBJ2-6
cdr3_nt: TGCAGCGTTGAAGACAATCTCCAGGGGGTTGGGGCCAACGTCCTGACTTTC
cdr3_aa: CSVEDNLQGVGANVLTF

clone_size: .
d_call: .
v_call: TRBV29-1
j_call: TRBJ2-5
cdr3_nt: TGCAGCGTTCTGCCGGTAGAGACCCAGTACTTC
cdr3_aa: CSVLPVETQYF

clone_size: .
d_call: .
v_call: TRBV15
j_call: TRBJ1-2
cdr3_nt: TGTGCCACCAGCAGAGATAGGACTAGCTATGGCTACACCTTC
cdr3_aa: CATSRDRTSYGYTF

clone_size: .
d_call: .
v_call: TRBV18
j_call: TRBJ2-7
cdr3_nt: TGTGCCAGCTCACGGGAGGACTTCTACGAGCAGTACTTC
cdr3_aa: CASSREDFYEQYF

clone_size: .
d_call: .
v_call: TRBV6-6
j_call: TRBJ2-2
cdr3_nt: TGTGCCAGCAGTTACTCGTCAGGGGGGCTCACCGGGGAGCTGTTTTTT
cdr3_aa: CASSYSSGGLTGELFF

clone_size: .
d_call: .
v_call: TRBV4-1
j_call: TRBJ1-1
cdr3_nt: TGCGCCAGCAGCCAAGATGACTTGAACACTGAAGCTTTCTTT
cdr3_aa: CASSQDDLNTEAFF

clone_size: once
d_call: TRBD1
v_call: TRBV7-2
j_call: TRBJ1-2
cdr3_nt: TGTGCCAGCAGCCAGGACAGGAACTATGGCTACACCTTC
cdr3_aa: CASSQDRNYGYTF